This is a list of T cell receptor beta chains from one sample in a study of blood T cell repertoires in COVID-19. Profiled with immunoSEQ multiplex PCR; TCRdb holds only in-frame clones, not every one. Of under 350,000 clones in the sample, around 86% were seen once. The material sequenced was PBMCs or T cells enriched from blood (not recorded which). The receptors derive from a woman between 40 and 55 years old who had recovered from COVID-19. Each CDR3 is given with its conserved first and last residue. A row's size may be missing; if present it is once, few, many or a size class.

V	J	size	CDR3
TRBV27	TRBJ1-2	few	CASSPQRQRGYTF
TRBV15	TRBJ2-1	.	CATSWKTGNNEQFF
TRBV5-4	TRBJ2-5	.	CASSSVQETQYF
TRBV7-8	TRBJ2-1	.	CASSYPGTGSYNEQFF
TRBV5-6	TRBJ2-3	.	CASTSLGSGATDTQYF
TRBV5-1	TRBJ1-1	.	CASSGEGQGAAEAFF
TRBV4-1	TRBJ2-7	.	CASSQDLTPSGSSYEQYF
TRBV7-3	TRBJ1-1	.	CASSQAELTEAFF
TRBV9	TRBJ2-2	.	CASSLGASGRALTGELFF
TRBV15	TRBJ1-2	once	CATSRVQAPYGYTF
TRBV27	TRBJ1-2	.	CASRMTGSIDGYTF
TRBV2	TRBJ1-2	.	CASSKDRGNYGYTF
TRBV18	TRBJ2-5	once	CASSLTSGAQETQYF
TRBV10-3	TRBJ2-7	.	CASKEVYEQYF
TRBV7-3	TRBJ1-2	.	CASSRDREDGYTF
TRBV3-1/TRBV3-2	TRBJ2-3	once	CASSQWQRAVTDTQYF
TRBV6-4	TRBJ2-3	.	CARVAGVPRTDTQYF
TRBV30	TRBJ1-2	.	CACTTSPSIYGYTF
TRBV18	TRBJ2-2	.	CASSPGLAGGYGHSTGELFF
TRBV29-1	TRBJ1-1	.	CSVRQGAGGAFF
TRBV7-2	TRBJ1-5	few	CASSLVMAGQNQPQHF
TRBV25-1	TRBJ1-2	.	CASREGHGYTF
TRBV7-2	TRBJ1-1	.	CASSAGRVNTEAFF
TRBV3-1/TRBV3-2	TRBJ2-1	.	CASSQMAGGPLGEQFF
TRBV7-9	TRBJ1-1	few	CASTQGGRTEAFF
TRBV30	TRBJ1-4	.	CAWSGNRGRVEKLFF
TRBV5-1	TRBJ1-1	.	CASSAGTGGALNTEAFF
TRBV6-5	TRBJ1-5	.	CASGLTAGNQPQHF
TRBV5-1	TRBJ1-2	.	CASSLSTGNYGYTF
TRBV7-9	TRBJ1-2	.	CASSLRSSGGNGYTF
TRBV5-1	TRBJ2-7	.	CASSPAVGTQIYEQYF
TRBV18	TRBJ1-5	.	CASSPLDRVDQPQHF
TRBV4-3	TRBJ1-4	.	CASSQGAGGGYGEKLFF
TRBV7-9	TRBJ2-2	.	CASTYLNTGELFF
TRBV18	TRBJ1-6	.	CASRPTGQGNSPLHF
TRBV27	TRBJ1-1	once	CASSPGTGKSPEAFF
TRBV27	TRBJ1-6	.	CASSSREVGFTYNSPLHF
TRBV7-9	TRBJ1-4	.	CASSSQGGENEKLFF
TRBV4-3	TRBJ2-1	.	CASSQAGRAGEQFF
TRBV30	TRBJ1-2	once	CAWSVQRGTPDLANYGYTF
TRBV6-5	TRBJ1-1	.	CASSLDRGLVGTEAFF
TRBV7-3	TRBJ1-1	few	CASSLRGGGEAFF
TRBV3-1/TRBV3-2	TRBJ2-5	.	CASSHAGRGGTETQYF
TRBV3-1/TRBV3-2	TRBJ1-6	.	CASSRQTGPNSPLHF
TRBV5-4	TRBJ2-2	few	CASSFRNTGELFF
TRBV24-1	TRBJ2-5	.	CATEEPQETQYF
TRBV9	TRBJ2-1	.	CASSVAFASGSLNYNEQFF
TRBV5-1	TRBJ1-1	.	CASSSRWTGNNTEAFF
TRBV15	TRBJ2-3	few	CATSTLGADTQYF
TRBV2	TRBJ2-2	.	CASSSSGLAGGYTGELFF
TRBV6-2/TRBV6-3	TRBJ2-7	.	CASTPGGPYEQYF
TRBV12-2	TRBJ1-6	.	CASRFRGTGDSPLHF
TRBV5-1	TRBJ2-7	.	CASRGLDSYEQYF